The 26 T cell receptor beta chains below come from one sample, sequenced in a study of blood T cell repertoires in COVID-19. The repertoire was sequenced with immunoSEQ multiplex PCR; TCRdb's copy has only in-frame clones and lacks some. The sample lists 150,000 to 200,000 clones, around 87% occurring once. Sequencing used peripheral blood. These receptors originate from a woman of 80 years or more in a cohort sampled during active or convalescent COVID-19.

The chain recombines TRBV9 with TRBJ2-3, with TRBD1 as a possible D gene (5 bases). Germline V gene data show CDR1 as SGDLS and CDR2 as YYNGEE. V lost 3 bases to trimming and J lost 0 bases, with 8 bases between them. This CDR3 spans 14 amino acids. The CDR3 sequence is CASSARQSTDTQYF. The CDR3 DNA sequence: TGTGCCAGCAGCGCGCGACAGAGCACAGATACGCAGTATTTT.

The CDR3 DNA is TGTGCCAGCAGCGTAGTAGACAGGGGGTTTGGTGGCTACACCTTC. It is translated as CASSVVDRGFGGYTF. The gene calls are TRBV9 and TRBJ1-2, with TRBD1 matching 9 bases. V lost 0 bases to trimming and J lost 7 bases; unmatched junction nucleotides: 7. This CDR3 is built from 15 residues. Germline V CDR1 and CDR2: SGDLS, YYNGEE.

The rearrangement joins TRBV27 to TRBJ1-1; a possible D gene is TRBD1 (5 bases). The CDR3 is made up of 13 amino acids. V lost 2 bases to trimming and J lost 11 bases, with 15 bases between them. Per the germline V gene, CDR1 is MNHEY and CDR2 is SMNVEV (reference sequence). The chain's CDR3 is CASSLEVRARAFF. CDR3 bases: TGTGCCAGCAGTTTAGAAGTCAGGGCGAGGGCTTTCTTT.

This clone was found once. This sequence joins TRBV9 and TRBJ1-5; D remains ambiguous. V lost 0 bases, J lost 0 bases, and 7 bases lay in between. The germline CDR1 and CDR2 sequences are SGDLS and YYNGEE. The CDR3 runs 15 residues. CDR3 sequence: CASSVDGNSNQPQHF. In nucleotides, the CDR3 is TGTGCCAGCAGCGTAGACGGGAATAGCAATCAGCCCCAGCATTTT. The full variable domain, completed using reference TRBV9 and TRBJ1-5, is DSGVTQTPKHLITATGQRVTLRCSPRSGDLSVYWYQQSLDQGLQFLIQYYNGEERAKGNILERFSAQQFPDLHSELNLSSLELGDSALYFCASSVDGNSNQPQHFGDGTRLSIL.

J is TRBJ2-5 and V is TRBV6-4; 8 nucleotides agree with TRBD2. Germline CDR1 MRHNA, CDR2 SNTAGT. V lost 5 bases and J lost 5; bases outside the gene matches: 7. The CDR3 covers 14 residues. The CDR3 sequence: CASSPGLDWETQYF. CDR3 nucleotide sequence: TGTGCCAGCAGTCCGGGACTAGATTGGGAGACCCAGTACTTC.

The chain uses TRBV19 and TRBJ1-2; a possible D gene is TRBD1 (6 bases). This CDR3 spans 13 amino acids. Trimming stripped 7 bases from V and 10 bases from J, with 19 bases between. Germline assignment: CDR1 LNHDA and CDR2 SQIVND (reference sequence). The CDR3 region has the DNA TGTGCCAGTAAAATCGCAGGGGCTTTTGACTACACCTTC. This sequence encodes CASKIAGAFDYTF. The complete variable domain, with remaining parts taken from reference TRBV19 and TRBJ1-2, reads DGGITQSPKYLFRKEGQNVTLSCEQNLNHDAMYWYRQDPGQGLRLIYYSQIVNDFQKGDIAEGYSVSREKKESFPLTVTSAQKNPTAFYLCASKIAGAFDYTFGSGTRLTVV.

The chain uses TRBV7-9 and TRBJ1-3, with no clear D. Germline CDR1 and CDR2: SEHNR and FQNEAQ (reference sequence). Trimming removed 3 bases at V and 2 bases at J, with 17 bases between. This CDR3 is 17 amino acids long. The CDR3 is CASSFLRSIGTGNTIYF. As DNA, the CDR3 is TGTGCCAGCAGCTTCCTACGGTCGATCGGGACTGGAAACACCATATATTTT. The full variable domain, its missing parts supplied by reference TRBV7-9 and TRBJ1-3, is DTGVSQNPRHKITKRGQNVTFRCDPISEHNRLYWYRQTLGQGPEFLTYFQNEAQLEKSRLLSDRFSAERPKGSFSTLEIQRTEQGDSAMYLCASSFLRSIGTGNTIYFGEGSWLTVV.

CDR3 DNA sequence: TGTGCCAGCAGCTCTTCTAGCGGGGGGGGGCAAGAGACCCAGTACTTC. This encodes CASSSSSGGGQETQYF. The chain couples TRBV7-2 to TRBJ2-5; 12 positions match TRBD2. Unmatched junction bases numbered 5, after V lost 4 bases and J lost 2 bases. CDR1 and CDR2 (germline): SGHTA, FQGNSA. This CDR3 comprises 16 residues.

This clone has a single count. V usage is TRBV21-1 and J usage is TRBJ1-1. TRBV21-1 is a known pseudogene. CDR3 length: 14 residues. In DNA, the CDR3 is TGTGCCAGCAGCAAAGGCGGGGAGGGCACTGAAGCTTTCTTT. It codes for CASSKGGEGTEAFF.

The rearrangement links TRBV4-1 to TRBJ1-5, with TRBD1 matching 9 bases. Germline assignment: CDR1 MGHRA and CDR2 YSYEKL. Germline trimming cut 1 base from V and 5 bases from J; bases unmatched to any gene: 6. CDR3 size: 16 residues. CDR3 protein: CASSQAGTGIDQPQHF. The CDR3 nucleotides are TGCGCCAGCAGCCAAGCCGGGACAGGGATAGATCAGCCCCAGCATTTT.

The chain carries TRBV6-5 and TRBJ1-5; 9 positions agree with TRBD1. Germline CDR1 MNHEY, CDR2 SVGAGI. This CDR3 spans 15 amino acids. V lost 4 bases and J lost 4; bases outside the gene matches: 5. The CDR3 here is CASSSPGQGNQPQHF. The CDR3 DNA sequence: TGTGCCAGCAGTTCCCCGGGACAGGGAAATCAGCCCCAGCATTTT.

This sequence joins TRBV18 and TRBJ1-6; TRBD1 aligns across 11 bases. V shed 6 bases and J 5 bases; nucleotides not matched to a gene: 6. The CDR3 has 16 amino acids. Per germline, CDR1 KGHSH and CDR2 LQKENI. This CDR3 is CASSLGQGVNNSPLHF. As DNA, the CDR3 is TGTGCCAGCTCCTTGGGACAGGGGGTCAATAATTCACCCCTCCACTTT.

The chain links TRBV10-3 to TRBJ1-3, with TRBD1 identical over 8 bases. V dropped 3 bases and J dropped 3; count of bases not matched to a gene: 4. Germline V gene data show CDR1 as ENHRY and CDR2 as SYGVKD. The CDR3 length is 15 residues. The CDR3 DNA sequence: TGTGCCATCAGTGATTCACAGGGGGGTGGAAACACCATATATTTT. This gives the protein CAISDSQGGGNTIYF.

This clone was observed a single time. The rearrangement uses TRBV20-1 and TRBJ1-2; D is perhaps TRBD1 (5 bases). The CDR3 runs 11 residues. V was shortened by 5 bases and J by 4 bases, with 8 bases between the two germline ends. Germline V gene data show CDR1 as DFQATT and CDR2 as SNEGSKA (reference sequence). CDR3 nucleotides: TGCAGTGCTGGACATCGCTATGGCTACACCTTC. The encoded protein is CSAGHRYGYTF.

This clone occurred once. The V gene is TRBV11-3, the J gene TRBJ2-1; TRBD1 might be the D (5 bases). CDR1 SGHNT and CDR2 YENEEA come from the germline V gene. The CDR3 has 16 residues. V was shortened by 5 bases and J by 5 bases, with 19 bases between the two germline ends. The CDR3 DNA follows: TGTGCCAGCAGCCCTGGAATCTGGGGCTCGGACAATGAGCAGTTCTTC. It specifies CASSPGIWGSDNEQFF.

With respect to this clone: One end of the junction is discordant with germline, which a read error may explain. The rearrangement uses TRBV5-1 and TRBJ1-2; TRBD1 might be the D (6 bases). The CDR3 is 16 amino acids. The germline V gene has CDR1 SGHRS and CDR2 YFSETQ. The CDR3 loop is CASRLDIAGEGYGYTF. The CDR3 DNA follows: TGCGCCAGCAGGTTGGACATCGCAGGGGAGGGCTATGGCTACACCTTC.

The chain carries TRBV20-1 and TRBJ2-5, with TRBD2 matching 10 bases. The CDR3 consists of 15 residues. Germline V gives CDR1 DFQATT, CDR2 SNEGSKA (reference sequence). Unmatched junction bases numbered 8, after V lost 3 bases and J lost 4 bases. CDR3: CSASYSGGARETQYF. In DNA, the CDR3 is TGCAGTGCTAGTTACAGCGGGGGGGCCAGAGAGACCCAGTACTTC.

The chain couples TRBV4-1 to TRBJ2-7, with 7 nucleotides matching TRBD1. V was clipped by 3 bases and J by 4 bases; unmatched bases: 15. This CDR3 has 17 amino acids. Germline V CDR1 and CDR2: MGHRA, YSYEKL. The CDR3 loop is CASSHGQVPRQPYEQYF. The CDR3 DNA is TGCGCCAGCAGCCACGGACAGGTCCCCCGCCAGCCTTACGAGCAGTACTTC.

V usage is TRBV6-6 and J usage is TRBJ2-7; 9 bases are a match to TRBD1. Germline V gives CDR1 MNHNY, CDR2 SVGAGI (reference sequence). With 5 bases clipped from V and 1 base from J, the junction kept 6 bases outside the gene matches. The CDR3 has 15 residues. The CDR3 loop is CASSNTDRGSYEQYF. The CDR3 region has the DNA TGTGCCAGCAGTAACACGGACAGGGGTTCCTACGAGCAGTACTTC.

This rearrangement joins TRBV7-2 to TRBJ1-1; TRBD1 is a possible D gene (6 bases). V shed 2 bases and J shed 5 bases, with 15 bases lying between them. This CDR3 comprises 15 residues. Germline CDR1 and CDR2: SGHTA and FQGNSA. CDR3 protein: CASSLSTGSRTEAFF. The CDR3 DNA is TGTGCCAGCAGCTTATCCACAGGGAGTAGGACTGAAGCTTTCTTT.

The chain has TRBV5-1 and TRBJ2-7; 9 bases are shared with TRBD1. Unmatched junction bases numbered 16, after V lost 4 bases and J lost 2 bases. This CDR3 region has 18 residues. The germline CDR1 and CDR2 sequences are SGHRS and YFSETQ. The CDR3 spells CASSRNTGTGYFTYEQYF. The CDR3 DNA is TGCGCCAGCAGCAGGAATACCGGGACAGGGTATTTTACCTACGAGCAGTACTTC.

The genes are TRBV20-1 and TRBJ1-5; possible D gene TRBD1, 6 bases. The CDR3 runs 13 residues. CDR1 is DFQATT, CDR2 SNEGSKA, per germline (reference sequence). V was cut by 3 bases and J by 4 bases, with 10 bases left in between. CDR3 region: CSASLQGNQPQHF. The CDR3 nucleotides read TGCAGTGCTAGTCTACAGGGAAATCAGCCCCAGCATTTT.

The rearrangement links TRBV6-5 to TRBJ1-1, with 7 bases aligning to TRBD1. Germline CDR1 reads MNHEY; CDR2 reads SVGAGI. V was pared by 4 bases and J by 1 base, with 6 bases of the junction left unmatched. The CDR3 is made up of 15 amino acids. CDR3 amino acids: CASSFGTARNTEAFF. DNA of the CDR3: TGTGCCAGCAGTTTCGGGACAGCCCGGAACACTGAAGCTTTCTTT.

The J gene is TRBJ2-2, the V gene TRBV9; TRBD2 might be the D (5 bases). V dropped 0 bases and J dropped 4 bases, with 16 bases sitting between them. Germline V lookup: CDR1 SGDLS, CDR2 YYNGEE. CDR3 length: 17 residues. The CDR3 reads CASSVGLDRGSTGELFF. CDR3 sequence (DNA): TGTGCCAGCAGCGTAGGGTTGGATCGGGGAAGCACCGGGGAGCTGTTTTTT.

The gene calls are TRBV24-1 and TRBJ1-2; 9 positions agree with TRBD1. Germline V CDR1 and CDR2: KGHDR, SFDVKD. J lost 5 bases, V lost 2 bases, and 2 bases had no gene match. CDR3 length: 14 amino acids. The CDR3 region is CATSDSDRGYGYTF. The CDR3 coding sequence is TGTGCCACCAGTGATTCGGACAGGGGATATGGCTACACCTTC.

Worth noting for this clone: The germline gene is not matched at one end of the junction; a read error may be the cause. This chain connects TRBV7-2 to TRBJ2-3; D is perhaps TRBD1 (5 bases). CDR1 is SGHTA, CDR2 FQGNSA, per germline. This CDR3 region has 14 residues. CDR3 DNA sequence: TGTGCCAGCAGCTTGGACAATCTCGCCATGGGATATGATTTT. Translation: CASSLDNLAMGYDF.